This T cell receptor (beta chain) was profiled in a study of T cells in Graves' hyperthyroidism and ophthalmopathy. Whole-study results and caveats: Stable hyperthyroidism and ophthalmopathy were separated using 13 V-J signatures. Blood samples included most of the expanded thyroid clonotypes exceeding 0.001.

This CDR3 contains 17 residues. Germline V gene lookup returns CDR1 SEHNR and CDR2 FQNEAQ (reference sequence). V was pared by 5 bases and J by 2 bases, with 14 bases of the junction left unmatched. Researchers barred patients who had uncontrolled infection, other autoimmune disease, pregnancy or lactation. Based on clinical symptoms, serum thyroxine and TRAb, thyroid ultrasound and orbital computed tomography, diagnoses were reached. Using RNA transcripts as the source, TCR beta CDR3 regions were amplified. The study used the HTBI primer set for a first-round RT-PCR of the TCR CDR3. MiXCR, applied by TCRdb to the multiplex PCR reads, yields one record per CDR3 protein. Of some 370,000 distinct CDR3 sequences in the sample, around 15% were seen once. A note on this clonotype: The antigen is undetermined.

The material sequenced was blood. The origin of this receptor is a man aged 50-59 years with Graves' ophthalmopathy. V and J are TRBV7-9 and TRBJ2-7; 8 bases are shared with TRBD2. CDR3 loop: CASSLASGSFQAYEQYF. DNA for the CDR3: TGTGCCAGCAGCCTGGCAAGCGGGAGCTTCCAAGCCTACGAGCAGTACTTC.